The clone carrying this TCR beta chain was detected a few times. As yet, its antigen is unknown. TCRdb analysed the RT-PCR reads with MiXCR anew, one entry per CDR3 protein. The sample has about 570,000 distinct CDR3 sequences, approximately 12% seen once. V lost 8 bases to trimming and J lost 7 bases; unmatched junction nucleotides: 14. The germline V gene encodes CDR1 SNHLY and CDR2 FYNNEI. The CDR3 consists of 16 residues. The sample is drawn from a study of response to subunit inactivated influenza vaccine. General observations from the study: New T cells are recruited in small numbers by each seasonal influenza vaccination, according to the authors' suggestion.

V is TRBV2 and J is TRBJ2-1, with TRBD2 matching 10 bases. Here the sequenced sample was PBMCs from blood, taken on the day of vaccination. This clonotype originated in a man between 45 and 60 years old who received an inactivated influenza vaccine. The CDR3 here is CASSNPSGGAGNEQFF. Here the CDR3 DNA reads TGTGCCAGCTCCAACCCAAGCGGGGGGGCAGGGAATGAGCAGTTCTTC.